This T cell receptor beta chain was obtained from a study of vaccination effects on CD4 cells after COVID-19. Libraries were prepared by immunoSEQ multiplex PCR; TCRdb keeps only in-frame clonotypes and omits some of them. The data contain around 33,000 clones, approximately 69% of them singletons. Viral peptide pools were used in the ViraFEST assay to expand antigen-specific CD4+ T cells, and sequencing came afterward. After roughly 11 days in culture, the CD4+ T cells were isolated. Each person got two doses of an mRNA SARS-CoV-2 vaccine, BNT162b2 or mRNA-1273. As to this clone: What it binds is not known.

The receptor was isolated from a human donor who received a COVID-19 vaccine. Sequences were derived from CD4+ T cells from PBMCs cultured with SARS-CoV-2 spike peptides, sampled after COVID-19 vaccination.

CDR3 in amino acids: CASSYTGQGVYEQYF. CDR3 nucleotide sequence: TGTGCCAGCAGTTACACCGGGCAGGGGGTCTACGAGCAGTACTTC. The V call is TRBV6-5, the J call TRBJ2-7; 7 positions match TRBD1. Germline V gene data show CDR1 as MNHEY and CDR2 as SVGAGI. This CDR3 has 15 residues. V lost 2 bases to trimming and J lost 3 bases; unmatched junction nucleotides: 7.